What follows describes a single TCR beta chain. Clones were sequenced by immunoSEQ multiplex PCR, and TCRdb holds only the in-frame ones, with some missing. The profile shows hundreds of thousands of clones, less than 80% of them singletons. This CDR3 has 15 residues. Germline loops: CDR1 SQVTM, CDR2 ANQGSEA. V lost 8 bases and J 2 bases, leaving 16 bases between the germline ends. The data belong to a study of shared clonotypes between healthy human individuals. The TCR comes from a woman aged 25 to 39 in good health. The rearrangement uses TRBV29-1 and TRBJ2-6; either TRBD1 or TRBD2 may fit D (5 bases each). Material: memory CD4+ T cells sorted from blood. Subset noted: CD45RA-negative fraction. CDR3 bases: TGCAGCTTCCGGGACGCACGAACTGGGGCCAACGTCCTGACTTTC. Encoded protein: CSFRDARTGANVLTF.